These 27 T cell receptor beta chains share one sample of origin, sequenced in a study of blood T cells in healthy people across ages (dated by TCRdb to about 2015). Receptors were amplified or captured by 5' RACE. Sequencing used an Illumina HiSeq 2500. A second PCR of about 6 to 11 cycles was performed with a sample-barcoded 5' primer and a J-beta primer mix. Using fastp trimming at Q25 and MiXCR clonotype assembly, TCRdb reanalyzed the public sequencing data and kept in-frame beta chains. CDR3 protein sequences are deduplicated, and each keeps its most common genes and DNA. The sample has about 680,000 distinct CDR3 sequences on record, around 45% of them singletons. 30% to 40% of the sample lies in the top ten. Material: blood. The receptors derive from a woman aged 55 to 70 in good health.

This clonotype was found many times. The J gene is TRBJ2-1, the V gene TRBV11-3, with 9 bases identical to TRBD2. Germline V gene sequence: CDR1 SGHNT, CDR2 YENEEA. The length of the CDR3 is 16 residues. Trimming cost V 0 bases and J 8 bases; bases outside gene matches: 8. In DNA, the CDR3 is TGTGCCAGCAGCTTAGATGGGCGGGAGGGCCACGATGAGCAGTTCTTC. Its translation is CASSLDGREGHDEQFF.

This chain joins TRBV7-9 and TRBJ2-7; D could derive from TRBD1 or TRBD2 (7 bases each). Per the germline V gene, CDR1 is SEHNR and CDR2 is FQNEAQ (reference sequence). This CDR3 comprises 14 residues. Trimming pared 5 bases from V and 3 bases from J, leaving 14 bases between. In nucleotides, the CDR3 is TGTGCCAGCAGCCTCAGCGGGACAGACTACGAGCAGTACTTC. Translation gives CASSLSGTDYEQYF.

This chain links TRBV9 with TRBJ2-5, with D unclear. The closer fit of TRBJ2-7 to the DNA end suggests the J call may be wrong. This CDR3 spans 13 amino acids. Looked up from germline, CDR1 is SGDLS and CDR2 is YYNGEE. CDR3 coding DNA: TGTGCCAGCAGCGTAGATCTGGACTACGAGCAGTACTTC. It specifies CASSVDLDYEQYF.

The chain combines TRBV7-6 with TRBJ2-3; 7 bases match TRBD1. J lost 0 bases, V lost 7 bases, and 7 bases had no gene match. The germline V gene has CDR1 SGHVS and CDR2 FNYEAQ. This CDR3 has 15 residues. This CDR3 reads CASTLEGASTDTQYF. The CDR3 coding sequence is TGTGCCAGCACACTTGAGGGGGCAAGCACAGATACGCAGTATTTT.

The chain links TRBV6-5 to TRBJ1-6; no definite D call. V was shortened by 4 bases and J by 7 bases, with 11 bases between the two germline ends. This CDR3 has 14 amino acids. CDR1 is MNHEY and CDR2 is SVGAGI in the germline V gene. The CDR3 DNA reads TGTGCCAGCAGTTGGATACCCGCGAATTCACCCCTCCACTTT. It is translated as CASSWIPANSPLHF.

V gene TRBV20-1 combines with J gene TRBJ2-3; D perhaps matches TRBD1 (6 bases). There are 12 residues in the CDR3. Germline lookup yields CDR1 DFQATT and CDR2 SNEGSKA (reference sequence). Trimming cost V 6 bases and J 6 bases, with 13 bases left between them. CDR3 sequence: CSAAQGRDTQYF. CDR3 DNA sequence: TGCAGTGCCGCGCAGGGGCGGGATACGCAGTATTTT.

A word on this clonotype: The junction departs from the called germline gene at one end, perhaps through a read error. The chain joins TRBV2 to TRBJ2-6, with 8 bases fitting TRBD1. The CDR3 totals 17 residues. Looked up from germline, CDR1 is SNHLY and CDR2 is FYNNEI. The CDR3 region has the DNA TGTGCCAGCAGTTCCGGGACAGGAAGCTCTGGGGCCAACGTCCTGGCTTTC. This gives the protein CASSSGTGSSGANVLAF.

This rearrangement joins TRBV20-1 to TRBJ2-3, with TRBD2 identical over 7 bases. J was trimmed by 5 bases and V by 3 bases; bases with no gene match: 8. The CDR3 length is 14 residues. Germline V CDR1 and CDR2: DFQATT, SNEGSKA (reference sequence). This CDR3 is CSASGRESIDTQYF. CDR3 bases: TGCAGTGCTAGTGGGCGGGAGAGTATAGATACGCAGTATTTT.

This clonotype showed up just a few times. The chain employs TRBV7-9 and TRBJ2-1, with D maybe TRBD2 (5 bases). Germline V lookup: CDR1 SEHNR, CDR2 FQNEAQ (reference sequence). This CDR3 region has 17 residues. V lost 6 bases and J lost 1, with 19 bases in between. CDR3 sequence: CASRREPGLESYNEQFF. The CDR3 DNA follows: TGTGCCAGCAGAAGGGAGCCTGGGCTCGAGTCCTACAATGAGCAGTTCTTC.

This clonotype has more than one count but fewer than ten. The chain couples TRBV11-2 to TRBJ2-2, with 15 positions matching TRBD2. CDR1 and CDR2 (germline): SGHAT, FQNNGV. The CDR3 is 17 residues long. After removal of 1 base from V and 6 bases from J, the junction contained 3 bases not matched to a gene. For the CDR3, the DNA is TGTGCCAGCAGCTTAGCCAGGACTAGCGGGAGGGCCGGGGAGCTGTTTTTT. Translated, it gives CASSLARTSGRAGELFF.

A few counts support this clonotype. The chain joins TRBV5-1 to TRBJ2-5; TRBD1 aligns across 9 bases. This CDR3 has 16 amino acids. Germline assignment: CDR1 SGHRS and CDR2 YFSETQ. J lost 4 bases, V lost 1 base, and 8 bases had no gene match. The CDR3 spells CASSLFGQGLPETQYF. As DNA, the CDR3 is TGCGCCAGCAGCTTGTTTGGACAGGGGCTTCCAGAGACCCAGTACTTC.

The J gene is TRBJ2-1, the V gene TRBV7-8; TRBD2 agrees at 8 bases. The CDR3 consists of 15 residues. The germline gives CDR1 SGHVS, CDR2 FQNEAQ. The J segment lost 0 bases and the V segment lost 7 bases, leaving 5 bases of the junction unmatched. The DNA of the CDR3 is TGTGCCAGCAACACGGGAGGGAGCTCCTACAATGAGCAGTTCTTC. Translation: CASNTGGSSYNEQFF. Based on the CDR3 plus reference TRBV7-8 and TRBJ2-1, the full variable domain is GAGVSQSPRYKVAKRGQDVALRCDPISGHVSLFWYQQALGQGPEFLTYFQNEAQLDKSGLPSDRFFAERPEGSVSTLKIQRTQQEDSAVYLCASNTGGSSYNEQFFGPGTRLTVL.

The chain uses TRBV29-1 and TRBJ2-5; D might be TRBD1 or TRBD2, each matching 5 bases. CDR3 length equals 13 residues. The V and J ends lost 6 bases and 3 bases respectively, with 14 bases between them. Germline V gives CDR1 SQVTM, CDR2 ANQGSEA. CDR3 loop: CSVFRGGEETQYF. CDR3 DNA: TGCAGCGTCTTTCGGGGCGGTGAAGAGACCCAGTACTTC.

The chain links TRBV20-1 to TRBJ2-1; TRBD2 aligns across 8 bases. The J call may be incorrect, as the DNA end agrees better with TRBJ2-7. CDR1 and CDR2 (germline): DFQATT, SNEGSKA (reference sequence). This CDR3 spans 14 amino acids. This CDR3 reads CSARSGLAYNEQYF. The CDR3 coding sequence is TGCAGTGCTAGATCCGGACTAGCCTACAATGAGCAGTACTTC.

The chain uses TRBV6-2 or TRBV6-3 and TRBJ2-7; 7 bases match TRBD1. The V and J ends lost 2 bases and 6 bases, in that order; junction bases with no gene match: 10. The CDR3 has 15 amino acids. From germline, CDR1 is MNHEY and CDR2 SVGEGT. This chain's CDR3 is CASSYHRQGAGEQYF. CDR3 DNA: TGTGCCAGCAGTTACCATCGACAGGGCGCTGGCGAGCAGTACTTC.

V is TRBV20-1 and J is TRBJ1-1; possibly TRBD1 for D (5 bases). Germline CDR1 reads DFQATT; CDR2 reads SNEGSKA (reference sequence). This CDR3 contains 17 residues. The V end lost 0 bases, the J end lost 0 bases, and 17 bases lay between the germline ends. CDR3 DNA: TGCAGTGCTAGAGATCGGGATGGGGCGGCTCTGAACACTGAAGCTTTCTTT. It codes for CSARDRDGAALNTEAFF.

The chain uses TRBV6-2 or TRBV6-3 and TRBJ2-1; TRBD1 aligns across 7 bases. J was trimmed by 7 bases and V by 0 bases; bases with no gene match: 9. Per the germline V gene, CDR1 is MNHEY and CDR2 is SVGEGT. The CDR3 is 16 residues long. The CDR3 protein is CASSYSGTALKNEQFF. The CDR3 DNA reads TGTGCCAGCAGTTACTCTGGGACAGCCCTGAAAAATGAGCAGTTCTTC.

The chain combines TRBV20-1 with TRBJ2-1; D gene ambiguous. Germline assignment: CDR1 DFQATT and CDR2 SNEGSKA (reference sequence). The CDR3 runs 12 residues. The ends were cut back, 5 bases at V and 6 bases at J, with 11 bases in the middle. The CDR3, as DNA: TGCAGTGCTCCGGCTAGATCCAATGAGCAGTTCTTC. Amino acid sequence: CSAPARSNEQFF.

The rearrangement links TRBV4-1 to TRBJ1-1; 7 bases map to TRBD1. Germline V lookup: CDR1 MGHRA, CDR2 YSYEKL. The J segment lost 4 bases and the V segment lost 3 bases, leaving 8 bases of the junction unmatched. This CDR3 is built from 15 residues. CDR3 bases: TGCGCCAGCAGCCAGCGGACAGGACTGAGCACTGAAGCTTTCTTT. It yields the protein CASSQRTGLSTEAFF.

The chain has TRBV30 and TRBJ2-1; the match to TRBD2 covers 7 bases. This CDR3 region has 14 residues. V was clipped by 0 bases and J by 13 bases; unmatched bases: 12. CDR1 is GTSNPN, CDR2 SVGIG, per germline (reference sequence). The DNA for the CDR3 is TGTGCCTGGAGTGTATCGGGACTAATAAGCCCACAGTTCTTC. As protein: CAWSVSGLISPQFF.

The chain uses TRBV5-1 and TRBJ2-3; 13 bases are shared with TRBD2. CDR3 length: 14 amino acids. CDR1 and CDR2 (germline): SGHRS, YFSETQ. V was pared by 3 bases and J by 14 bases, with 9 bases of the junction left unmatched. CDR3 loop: CASSSSGTSGNAYF. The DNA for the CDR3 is TGCGCCAGCAGCTCCTCCGGGACTAGCGGGAACGCGTATTTT. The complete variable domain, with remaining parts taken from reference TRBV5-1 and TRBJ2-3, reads KAGVTQTPRYLIKTRGQQVTLSCSPISGHRSVSWYQQTPGQGLQFLFEYFSETQRNKGNFPGRFSGRQFSNSRSEMNVSTLELGDSALYLCASSSSGTSGNAYFGPGTRLTVL.

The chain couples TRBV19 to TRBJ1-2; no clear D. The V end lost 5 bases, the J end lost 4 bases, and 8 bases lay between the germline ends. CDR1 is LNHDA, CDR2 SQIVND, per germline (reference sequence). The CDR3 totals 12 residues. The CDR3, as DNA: TGTGCCAGTAGTGATACTCGCTATGGCTACACCTTC. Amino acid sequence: CASSDTRYGYTF.

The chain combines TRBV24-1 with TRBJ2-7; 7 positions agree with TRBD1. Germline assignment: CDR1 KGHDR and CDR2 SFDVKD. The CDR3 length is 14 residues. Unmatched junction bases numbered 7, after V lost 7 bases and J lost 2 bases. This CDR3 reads CATSSGTVPYEQYF. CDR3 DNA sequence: TGTGCCACCAGCTCCGGGACAGTACCCTACGAGCAGTACTTC.

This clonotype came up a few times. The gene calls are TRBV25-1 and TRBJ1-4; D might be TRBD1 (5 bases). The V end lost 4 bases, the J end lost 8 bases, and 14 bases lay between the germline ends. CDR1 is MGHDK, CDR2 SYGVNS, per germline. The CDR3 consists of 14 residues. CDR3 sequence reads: CASSASSGEEKLFF. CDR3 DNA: TGTGCCAGCAGTGCCTCCTCGGGGGAAGAAAAACTGTTTTTT.

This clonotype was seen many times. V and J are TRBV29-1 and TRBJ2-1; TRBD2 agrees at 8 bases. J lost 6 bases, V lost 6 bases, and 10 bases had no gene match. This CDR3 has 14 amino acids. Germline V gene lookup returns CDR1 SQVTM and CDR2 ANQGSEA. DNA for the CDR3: TGCAGCGTCGGAGCGGGAGATGTTGGCAATGAGCAGTTCTTC. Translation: CSVGAGDVGNEQFF.

This chain's CDR3 is CSARDTGREETQYF. In DNA, the CDR3 is TGCAGTGCTAGAGATACGGGGAGGGAAGAGACCCAGTACTTC. The chain joins TRBV20-1 to TRBJ2-5; TRBD2 matches 7 bases. The germline CDR1 and CDR2 sequences are DFQATT and SNEGSKA (reference sequence). Trimming at V came to 0 bases and at J to 3 bases, leaving 4 bases not matched to a gene. This CDR3 region has 14 residues.

The CDR3 loop reads CASSTGGLLGELFF. The DNA for the CDR3 is TGTGCCAGCAGTACAGGTGGACTCCTCGGGGAGCTGTTTTTT. The rearrangement uses TRBV25-1 and TRBJ2-2; the D gene could be TRBD1 or TRBD2 (5 bases each). The CDR3 totals 14 residues. With 5 bases removed from V and 7 bases from J, the gap between germline ends came to 14 bases. The germline V gene has CDR1 MGHDK and CDR2 SYGVNS.